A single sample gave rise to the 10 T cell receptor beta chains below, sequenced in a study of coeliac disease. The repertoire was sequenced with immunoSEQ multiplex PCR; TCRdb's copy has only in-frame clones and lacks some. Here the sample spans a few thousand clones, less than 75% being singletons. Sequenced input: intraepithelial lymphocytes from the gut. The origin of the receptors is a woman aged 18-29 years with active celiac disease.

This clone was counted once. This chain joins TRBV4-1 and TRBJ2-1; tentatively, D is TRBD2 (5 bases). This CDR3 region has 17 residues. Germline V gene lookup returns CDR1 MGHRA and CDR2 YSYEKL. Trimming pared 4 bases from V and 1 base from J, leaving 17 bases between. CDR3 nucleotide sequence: TGCGCCAGCAGCCGCATCCGGGATTCGGGATCCTACAATGAGCAGTTCTTC. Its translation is CASSRIRDSGSYNEQFF.

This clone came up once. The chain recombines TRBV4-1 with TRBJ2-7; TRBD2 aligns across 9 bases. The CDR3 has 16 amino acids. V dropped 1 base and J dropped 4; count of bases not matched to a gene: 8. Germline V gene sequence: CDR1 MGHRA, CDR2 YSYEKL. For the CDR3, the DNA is TGCGCCAGCAGCCAAGGACGGGCGGGAGGGTTGTACGAGCAGTACTTC. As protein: CASSQGRAGGLYEQYF.

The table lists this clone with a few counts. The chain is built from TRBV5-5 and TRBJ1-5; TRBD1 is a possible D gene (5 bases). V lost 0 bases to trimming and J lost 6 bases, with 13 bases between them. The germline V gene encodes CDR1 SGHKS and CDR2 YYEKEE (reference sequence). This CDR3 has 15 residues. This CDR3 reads CASSLVLGQGQPQHF. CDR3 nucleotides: TGTGCCAGCAGCTTGGTCCTAGGTCAGGGTCAGCCCCAGCATTTT.

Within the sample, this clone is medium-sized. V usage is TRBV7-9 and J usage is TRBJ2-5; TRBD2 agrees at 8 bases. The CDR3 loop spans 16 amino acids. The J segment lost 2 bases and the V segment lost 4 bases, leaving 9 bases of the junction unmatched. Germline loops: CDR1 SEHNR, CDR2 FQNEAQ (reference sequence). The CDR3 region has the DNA TGTGCCAGCAGCTCAATCGGCGGGGGGCCTCAAGAGACCCAGTACTTC. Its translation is CASSSIGGGPQETQYF.

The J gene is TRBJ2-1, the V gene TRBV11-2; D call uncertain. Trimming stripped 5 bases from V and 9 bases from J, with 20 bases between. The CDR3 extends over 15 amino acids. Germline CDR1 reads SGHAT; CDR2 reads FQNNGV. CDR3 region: CASSKLSPVIGEQFF. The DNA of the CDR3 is TGTGCCAGCAGCAAATTATCCCCCGTTATCGGTGAGCAGTTCTTC.

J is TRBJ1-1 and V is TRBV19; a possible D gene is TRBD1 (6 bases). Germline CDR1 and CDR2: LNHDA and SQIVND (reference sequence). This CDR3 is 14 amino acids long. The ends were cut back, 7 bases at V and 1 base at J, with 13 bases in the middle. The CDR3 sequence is CASTLGQSNTEAFF. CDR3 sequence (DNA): TGTGCCAGTACCCTCGGACAGTCGAACACTGAAGCTTTCTTT.

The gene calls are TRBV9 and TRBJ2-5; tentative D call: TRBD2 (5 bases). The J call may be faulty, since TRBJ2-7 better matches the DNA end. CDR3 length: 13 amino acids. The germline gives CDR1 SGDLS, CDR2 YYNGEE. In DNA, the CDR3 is TGTGCCAGCAGCGTCGGACTTACCTACGAGCAGTACTTC. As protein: CASSVGLTYEQYF.

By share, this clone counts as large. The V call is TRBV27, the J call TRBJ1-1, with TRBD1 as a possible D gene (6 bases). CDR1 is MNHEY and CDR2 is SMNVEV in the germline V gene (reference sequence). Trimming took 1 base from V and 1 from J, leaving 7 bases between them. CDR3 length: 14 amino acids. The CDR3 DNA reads TGTGCCAGCAGTTTATACAGGGAGAACACTGAAGCTTTCTTT. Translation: CASSLYRENTEAFF.

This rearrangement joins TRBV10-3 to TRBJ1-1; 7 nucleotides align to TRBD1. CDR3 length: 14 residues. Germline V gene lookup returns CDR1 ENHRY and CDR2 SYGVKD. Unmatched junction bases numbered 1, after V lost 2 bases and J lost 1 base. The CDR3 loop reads CAISETGANTEAFF. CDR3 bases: TGTGCCATCAGTGAGACAGGGGCGAACACTGAAGCTTTCTTT.

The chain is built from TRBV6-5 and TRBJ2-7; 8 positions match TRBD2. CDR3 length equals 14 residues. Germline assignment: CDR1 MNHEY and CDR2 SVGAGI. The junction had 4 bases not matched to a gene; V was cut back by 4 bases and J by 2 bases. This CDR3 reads CASSFSGGAYEQYF. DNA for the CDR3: TGTGCCAGCAGTTTTTCGGGAGGGGCCTACGAGCAGTACTTC.